Below, 23 T cell receptor beta chains from the same sample are listed, as sequenced in a study of blood T cells in healthy people across ages (dated by TCRdb to between 2014 and 2017). To prepare the library, 5' RACE was applied. The instrument given in TCRdb is Illumina HiSeq 2500. A second roughly 7 to 11 cycle PCR used a sample-barcoded 5' primer and a J-beta primer mix. TCRdb reworked the public reads: Q25 trimming with fastp, MiXCR clone assembly, productive beta chains retained. Rows with a matching CDR3 protein are joined into one entry that keeps the most common DNA and genes. This sample holds more than 700,000 distinct CDR3 sequences; around 45% were observed only once. The top ten hold over 15% of the sample. The sequenced sample was blood. The receptor source for this set is an elderly man in good health.

This clonotype was seen once. The rearrangement joins TRBV28 to TRBJ2-3; TRBD1 might be the D (6 bases). Trimming stripped 6 bases from V and 6 bases from J, with 13 bases between. Germline V gene lookup returns CDR1 MDHEN and CDR2 SYDVKM. The CDR3 runs 13 residues. The DNA of the CDR3 is TGTGCCAGCAGGCCTCAGGGGTTGGATACGCAGTATTTT. It translates to CASRPQGLDTQYF. Full variable domain (missing parts from reference TRBV28 and TRBJ2-3): DVKVTQSSRYLVKRTGEKVFLECVQDMDHENMFWYRQDPGLGLRLIYFSYDVKMKEKGDIPEGYSVSREKKERFSLILESASTNQTSMYLCASRPQGLDTQYFGPGTRLTVL.

The chain joins TRBV20-1 to TRBJ2-3; TRBD1 aligns across 7 bases. V gave up 6 bases and J gave up 4 bases; unmatched junction bases: 7. This CDR3 spans 13 amino acids. Germline CDR1 reads DFQATT; CDR2 reads SNEGSKA (reference sequence). This CDR3 is CSAPGQSSDTQYF. CDR3 nucleotides: TGCAGTGCCCCGGGACAGTCTTCAGATACGCAGTATTTT.

CDR3 in DNA: TGTGCCAGCAGCTTACACCACAGGGGAGGGACAGATACACAGTATTTT. Translation gives CASSLHHRGGTDTQYF. The chain joins TRBV21-1 to TRBJ2-3; the table's D call, TRBD1, has no DNA check behind it. TRBV21-1 is deemed a pseudogene. The CDR3 has 16 residues.

This clonotype was detected many times. This sequence joins TRBV20-1 and TRBJ2-1, with 7 bases aligning to TRBD2. CDR1 is DFQATT and CDR2 is SNEGSKA in the germline V gene (reference sequence). Trimming took 0 bases from V and 0 from J; bases not matched to a gene: 11. The CDR3 contains 18 residues. CDR3 amino acids: CSARDGSPGGSSYNEQFF. The CDR3 DNA is TGCAGTGCTAGAGATGGATCACCAGGCGGGAGCTCCTACAATGAGCAGTTCTTC.

This rearrangement joins TRBV6-1 to TRBJ2-3, with 8 bases identical to TRBD2. Germline CDR1 MNHNS, CDR2 SASEGT. The junction had 5 bases not matched to a gene; V was cut back by 4 bases and J by 2 bases. The CDR3 has 15 residues. CDR3 nucleotide sequence: TGTGCCAGCAGTGGAGCTAGCGGGTTCACAGATACGCAGTATTTT. Encoded protein: CASSGASGFTDTQYF.

The rearrangement uses TRBV20-1 and TRBJ2-1; D possibly uses TRBD1 or TRBD2 (5 bases each). Judging by the DNA end, TRBJ2-7 fits better; the J call may be wrong. CDR3 length equals 14 residues. Germline lookup yields CDR1 DFQATT and CDR2 SNEGSKA (reference sequence). This CDR3 reads CSALGGTTYNEQYF. In DNA, the CDR3 is TGCAGTGCCCTTGGGGGTACTACCTACAATGAGCAGTACTTC.

J is TRBJ1-6 and V is TRBV27; D perhaps matches TRBD1 (5 bases). Germline CDR1 reads MNHEY; CDR2 reads SMNVEV (reference sequence). Trimming removed 6 bases at V and 4 bases at J, with 13 bases between. The CDR3 is 15 amino acids. The CDR3 is CASSLTGDYNSPLHF. The CDR3 bases are TGTGCCAGCAGCCTTACAGGAGATTATAATTCACCCCTCCACTTT.

The chain employs TRBV28 and TRBJ2-5; D is possibly TRBD2 (6 bases). Deletions cut 6 bases from V and 1 base from J, with 12 bases between. In germline, CDR1 is MDHEN, CDR2 SYDVKM. The CDR3 sequence is 14 residues long. CDR3 DNA sequence: TGTGCCAGCAGGGGGGGTGCAGCCCAAGAGACCCAGTACTTC. Protein sequence: CASRGGAAQETQYF. Combining the CDR3 with reference TRBV28 and TRBJ2-5 gives the whole variable domain DVKVTQSSRYLVKRTGEKVFLECVQDMDHENMFWYRQDPGLGLRLIYFSYDVKMKEKGDIPEGYSVSREKKERFSLILESASTNQTSMYLCASRGGAAQETQYFGPGTRLLVL.

J is TRBJ2-2 and V is TRBV12-3 or TRBV12-4, with D possibly matching TRBD1 (6 bases). The CDR3 runs to 13 residues. Trimming took 6 bases from V and 5 from J, leaving 10 bases between them. DNA for the CDR3: TGTGCCAGCAGCTACAGGGTGACCGGGGAGCTGTTTTTT. This encodes CASSYRVTGELFF.

The genes are TRBV7-2 and TRBJ1-6; 7 bases match TRBD1. The J segment lost 7 bases and the V segment lost 5 bases, leaving 8 bases of the junction unmatched. The germline V gene encodes CDR1 SGHTA and CDR2 FQGNSA. There are 15 residues in the CDR3. The CDR3 DNA sequence: TGTGCCAGCAGCCCGCGACAGGGCGGAAATTCACCCCTCCACTTT. Encoded protein: CASSPRQGGNSPLHF.

This chain connects TRBV10-3 to TRBJ1-6; D unclear. The V end was cut by 0 bases, the J end by 7 bases, with 10 bases between. Germline V gene sequence: CDR1 ENHRY, CDR2 SYGVKD. The CDR3 is 15 residues long. In nucleotides, the CDR3 is TGTGCCATCAGTGAGTCCCCAGCGAGGAATTCACCCCTCCACTTT. It translates to CAISESPARNSPLHF.

This clonotype was recorded a few times. V usage is TRBV18 and J usage is TRBJ1-6; 7 nucleotides agree with TRBD1. CDR3 length: 15 residues. Germline CDR1 is KGHSH and CDR2 is LQKENI. V was clipped by 3 bases and J by 6 bases; unmatched bases: 5. The CDR3 reads CASSPNGQANSPLHF. The CDR3 DNA reads as TGTGCCAGCTCACCTAACGGACAGGCTAATTCACCCCTCCACTTT.

V and J are TRBV5-1 and TRBJ2-7; TRBD2 agrees at 9 bases. Germline CDR1 and CDR2: SGHRS and YFSETQ. V trimming: 5 bases; J trimming: 7 bases; junction bases outside the gene matches: 10. This CDR3 is built from 14 residues. The CDR3 DNA reads TGCGCCAGCAGATCGACTAGCGGTTACAATGAGCAGTACTTC. It translates to CASRSTSGYNEQYF.

The chain has TRBV12-3 or TRBV12-4 and TRBJ2-7; D is possibly TRBD1 (5 bases). The CDR3 covers 15 residues. Trimming took 3 bases from V and 0 from J, leaving 12 bases between them. In nucleotides, the CDR3 is TGTGCCAGCAGTTTGGCCAGGGCGAGCTCCTACGAGCAGTACTTC. Its translation is CASSLARASSYEQYF.

The rearrangement links TRBV12-3 or TRBV12-4 to TRBJ2-5; D remains unclear. The ends were cut back, 6 bases at V and 1 base at J, with 12 bases in the middle. CDR3 length equals 14 residues. The CDR3 bases are TGTGCCAGCAGCCAGACGGATATCCAAGAGACCCAGTACTTC. It encodes CASSQTDIQETQYF.

Remarks on this clonotype: This sequence may be a read error, since a much larger clone differs from it by one base. V usage is TRBV11-2 and J usage is TRBJ2-1; D remains unclear. The J call may be incorrect, as the DNA end agrees better with TRBJ2-7. Germline V gene data show CDR1 as SGHAT and CDR2 as FQNNGV. This CDR3 has 14 residues. The CDR3 nucleotides read TGTGCCAGCAGCTCAGCCAACTCCTACAATGAGCAGTACTTC. This codes for CASSSANSYNEQYF.

The chain joins TRBV12-3 or TRBV12-4 to TRBJ1-2; D may be TRBD1 (5 bases). The CDR3 runs 14 residues. V was clipped by 3 bases and J by 1 base, with 9 bases between them. The CDR3 region is CASSLGLNNYGYTF. The CDR3 region has the DNA TGTGCCAGCAGTTTGGGACTCAATAACTATGGCTACACCTTC.

This rearrangement joins TRBV13 to TRBJ2-7, with 8 bases that match TRBD1. In germline, CDR1 is PRHDT, CDR2 FYEKMQ (reference sequence). Trimming removed 5 bases from V and 2 bases from J; junction bases left unmatched: 8. CDR3 size: 15 residues. The CDR3: CASSIDRGPAYEQYF. In nucleotides, the CDR3 is TGTGCCAGCAGCATAGACAGGGGACCAGCCTACGAGCAGTACTTC.

V and J are TRBV5-4 and TRBJ1-1, with D perhaps matching TRBD1 (6 bases). V shed 4 bases and J shed 7 bases, with 17 bases lying between them. Germline V gene lookup returns CDR1 SGHNT and CDR2 YYREEE (reference sequence). This CDR3 has 14 amino acids. The CDR3 here is CASSGGLGFDEAFF. The CDR3 DNA reads TGTGCCAGCAGCGGGGGGCTGGGTTTCGATGAAGCTTTCTTT.

This clonotype was seen repeatedly, ten times or more. The CDR3 DNA reads TGCAGCGTTGGGGGGACTAGGTATGAGCAGTACTTC. Amino acids: CSVGGTRYEQYF. V gene TRBV29-1 combines with J gene TRBJ2-7; TRBD2 aligns across 8 bases. The germline V gene encodes CDR1 SQVTM and CDR2 ANQGSEA. J gave up 7 bases and V 4 bases, and 6 bases lay outside the gene matches. CDR3 length: 12 amino acids.

The table lists this clonotype with many counts. The chain is built from TRBV5-1 and TRBJ2-6; tentative D call: TRBD1 (5 bases). Trimming took 6 bases from V and 2 from J, leaving 12 bases between them. The CDR3 has 15 amino acids. Germline V gene sequence: CDR1 SGHRS, CDR2 YFSETQ. The CDR3 nucleotides read TGCGCCAGCAAACAGGCGACGACTGGGGCCAACGTCCTGACTTTC. Translating gives CASKQATTGANVLTF. The full variable domain, with the rest looked up from reference TRBV5-1 and TRBJ2-6, is KAGVTQTPRYLIKTRGQQVTLSCSPISGHRSVSWYQQTPGQGLQFLFEYFSETQRNKGNFPGRFSGRQFSNSRSEMNVSTLELGDSALYLCASKQATTGANVLTFGAGSRLTVL.

In DNA, the CDR3 is TGTGCCAGCAGTTACTCGACTCTAGTTGAGGAGACCCAGTACTTC. Protein product: CASSYSTLVEETQYF. The chain uses TRBV6-2 or TRBV6-3 and TRBJ2-7; D gene uncertain. The J call may not be correct, given that the DNA end is closer to TRBJ2-5. The CDR3 sequence is 15 residues long. Germline loops: CDR1 MNHEY, CDR2 SVGEGT.

The rearrangement links TRBV6-1 to TRBJ2-7; D unresolved. With 6 bases removed from V and 7 bases from J, the gap between germline ends came to 7 bases. Germline V gene sequence: CDR1 MNHNS, CDR2 SASEGT. The CDR3 has 10 amino acids. CDR3 protein: CASSSGEQYF. CDR3 sequence (DNA): TGTGCCAGCAGCTCTGGAGAGCAGTACTTC.